Each of the 15 T cell receptor beta chains below was sequenced from the same sample in a study of shared clonotypes between healthy human individuals. Some clones are missing from TCRdb's copy, which holds only in-frame ones; the method was immunoSEQ multiplex PCR. The data contain about a million clones, over 75% of them seen just once; the ten biggest clones take up approximately 1.5%. Input material: memory CD4+ T cells sorted from blood. Sample subset: CD45RA-negative fraction. The receptors here all came from a man aged 18 to 29 in good health.

J is TRBJ1-2 and V is TRBV2; TRBD1 matches 8 bases. The junction had 0 bases not matched to a gene; V was cut back by 8 bases and J by 1 base. Germline CDR1 reads SNHLY; CDR2 reads FYNNEI. This CDR3 comprises 12 residues. The CDR3, as DNA: TGTGCCAGCGGACAGGGTAACTATGGCTACACCTTC. Translation: CASGQGNYGYTF.

The chain is built from TRBV2 and TRBJ2-3; no clear D. The CDR3 has 14 residues. In germline, CDR1 is SNHLY, CDR2 FYNNEI. Trimming removed 4 bases at V and 0 bases at J, with 8 bases between. The CDR3 here is CASSGFLSTDTQYF. The DNA of the CDR3 is TGTGCCAGCAGTGGATTTCTAAGCACAGATACGCAGTATTTT.

This clone was detected a few times. The DNA for the CDR3 is TGTGCCACCAGCGATGATACGAGACAGTCCTACTATGGCTACACCTTC. Its translation: CATSDDTRQSYYGYTF. This chain links TRBV15 with TRBJ1-2, with TRBD1 as a possible D gene (5 bases). The CDR3 totals 16 residues. The V gene's germline CDR1 is LNHNV and CDR2 YYDKDF (reference sequence). Between the trimmed V and J ends, which lost 5 bases and 3 bases, there was a span of 19 bases. The full variable domain, in which reference TRBV15 and TRBJ1-2 provide the parts outside the CDR3, is DAMVIQNPRYQVTQFGKPVTLSCSQTLNHNVMYWYQQKSSQAPKLLFHYYDKDFNNEADTPDNFQSRRPNTSFCFLDIRSPGLGDTAMYLCATSDDTRQSYYGYTFGSGTRLTVV.

The table lists this clone with a few counts. V and J are TRBV28 and TRBJ1-6; D is possibly TRBD1 (6 bases). This CDR3 comprises 14 residues. The germline V gene has CDR1 MDHEN and CDR2 SYDVKM. Trimming pared 5 bases from V and 7 bases from J, leaving 12 bases between. This CDR3 reads CASSRTVVNSPLHF. In DNA, the CDR3 is TGTGCCAGCAGTAGGACAGTAGTCAATTCACCCCTCCACTTT.

This clone has just one count. For the CDR3, the DNA is TGTGCCTGGAGCCCCCTCGGGACAGGCTATGGCTACACCTTC. Translated: CAWSPLGTGYGYTF. The J gene is TRBJ1-2, the V gene TRBV30; TRBD1 aligns across 8 bases. The CDR3 totals 14 residues. Germline V gene data show CDR1 as GTSNPN and CDR2 as SVGIG (reference sequence). Germline trimming cut 3 bases from V and 4 bases from J; bases unmatched to any gene: 7. Using reference TRBV30 and TRBJ1-2 for the parts outside the CDR3, the full variable domain is SQTIHQWPATLVQPVGSPLSLECTVEGTSNPNLYWYRQAAGRGLQLLFYSVGIGQISSEVPQNLSASRPQDRQFILSSKKLLLSDSGFYLCAWSPLGTGYGYTFGSGTRLTVV.

This chain connects TRBV10-3 to TRBJ1-4; D gene ambiguous. The CDR3 is 13 amino acids. The V gene's germline CDR1 is ENHRY and CDR2 SYGVKD. The V end lost 9 bases, the J end lost 3 bases, and 11 bases lay between the germline ends. The DNA of the CDR3 is TGTGCCATTTCGACATCAGCTAATGAAAAACTGTTTTTT. Its protein product is CAISTSANEKLFF.

The chain combines TRBV7-2 with TRBJ1-5; 7 nucleotides agree with TRBD1. Trimming at V came to 2 bases and at J to 4 bases, leaving 5 bases not matched to a gene. CDR1 and CDR2 from the germline V gene are SGHTA and FQGNSA. The CDR3 covers 15 residues. Here the CDR3 reads CASSLQGGGNQPQHF. The CDR3 DNA reads TGTGCCAGCAGCTTACAAGGGGGCGGGAATCAGCCCCAGCATTTT.

This clone was recorded only once. At one end, the junction sequence differs from germline, possibly due to a read error. The chain uses TRBV11-3 and TRBJ2-2; perhaps TRBD2 as D (6 bases). The CDR3 is 13 amino acids. Per germline, CDR1 SGHNT and CDR2 YENEEA. The DNA for the CDR3 is TGTGCCAGCAGCGCGAATCCGGGCGGGGATAGGATTTTT. It yields the protein CASSANPGGDRIF.

The rearrangement links TRBV30 to TRBJ2-7; 8 bases are shared with TRBD1. The CDR3 is 17 residues long. With 0 bases clipped from V and 3 bases from J, the junction kept 13 bases outside the gene matches. Germline V gives CDR1 GTSNPN, CDR2 SVGIG (reference sequence). Here the CDR3 DNA reads TGTGCCTGGAGTGTTACACTCCGGACAGGGAAATTCTACGAGCAGTACTTC. It specifies CAWSVTLRTGKFYEQYF.

This chain joins TRBV10-3 and TRBJ2-7; TRBD2 agrees at 8 bases. Germline CDR1 is ENHRY and CDR2 is SYGVKD. V was pared by 7 bases and J by 2 bases, with 10 bases of the junction left unmatched. The CDR3 is 15 residues long. The CDR3 bases are TGTGCCATCACGGGGGGGAGCGGGGAGACCTACGAGCAGTACTTC. Protein: CAITGGSGETYEQYF.

V gene TRBV7-8 combines with J gene TRBJ2-3; D is tentatively TRBD1 or TRBD2 (5 bases each). Trimming removed 0 bases at V and 3 bases at J, with 13 bases between. The CDR3 has 16 residues. The V gene's germline CDR1 is SGHVS and CDR2 FQNEAQ. The CDR3 DNA follows: TGTGCCAGCAGCTTAGCGAGCCGGGGCGGTACAGATACGCAGTATTTT. Translation gives CASSLASRGGTDTQYF.

The chain uses TRBV5-1 and TRBJ1-3, with unresolved D. The CDR3 has 14 amino acids. Germline CDR1 is SGHRS and CDR2 is YFSETQ. Trimming cost V 4 bases and J 0 bases, with 8 bases left between them. CDR3 nucleotides: TGCGCCAGCAGCGTCGACGGCTCTGGAAACACCATATATTTT. Residues: CASSVDGSGNTIYF. Based on the CDR3 plus reference TRBV5-1 and TRBJ1-3, the full variable domain is KAGVTQTPRYLIKTRGQQVTLSCSPISGHRSVSWYQQTPGQGLQFLFEYFSETQRNKGNFPGRFSGRQFSNSRSEMNVSTLELGDSALYLCASSVDGSGNTIYFGEGSWLTVV.

The CDR3 region has the DNA TGTGCCAGCAGGAGGACAGGGGGCATGAGTGAAGCTTTCTTT. Its protein is CASRRTGGMSEAFF. The rearrangement uses TRBV6-5 and TRBJ1-1, with 11 positions matching TRBD1. The V segment lost 6 bases and the J segment 7 bases; nucleotides outside the gene matches: 7. The V gene's germline CDR1 is MNHEY and CDR2 SVGAGI. The length of the CDR3 is 14 residues.

This sequence joins TRBV19 and TRBJ1-4, with a possible D match to TRBD1 (5 bases). The CDR3 is made up of 14 amino acids. Trimming took 6 bases from V and 1 from J, leaving 9 bases between them. Germline CDR1 reads LNHDA; CDR2 reads SQIVND (reference sequence). The CDR3 reads CASSGGGTNEKLFF. The CDR3 DNA reads as TGTGCCAGTAGCGGGGGGGGAACTAATGAAAAACTGTTTTTT.

The genes are TRBV19 and TRBJ2-1, with 7 bases fitting TRBD2. The junction had 5 bases not matched to a gene; V was cut back by 5 bases and J by 7 bases. This CDR3 is 13 amino acids long. Germline values: CDR1 LNHDA, CDR2 SQIVND (reference sequence). The CDR3 region is CASSSQLANEQFF. CDR3 coding DNA: TGTGCCAGTAGTTCTCAACTAGCGAATGAGCAGTTCTTC. Full variable domain (remainder filled in from reference TRBV19 and TRBJ2-1): DGGITQSPKYLFRKEGQNVTLSCEQNLNHDAMYWYRQDPGQGLRLIYYSQIVNDFQKGDIAEGYSVSREKKESFPLTVTSAQKNPTAFYLCASSSQLANEQFFGPGTRLTVL.